This record looks at one T cell receptor (beta chain) sequence and its context. The source of the sample is a study of T cell changes during pregnancy in multiple sclerosis. Measured with immunoSEQ multiplex PCR; TCRdb has only the in-frame clones, and not every one. Counted here are tens of thousands of clones, roughly nine tenths occurring once; the ten biggest clones make up about 1.2%. After removal of 4 bases from V and 5 bases from J, the junction contained 4 bases not matched to a gene. The CDR3 sequence is 13 residues long. In germline, CDR1 is MNHEY, CDR2 SVGAGI. This sequence joins TRBV6-5 and TRBJ2-5, with 7 bases aligning to TRBD1. This specimen was CD4+ T cells from peripheral blood mononuclear cells, taken after pregnancy. The TCR sequence derives from a female donor with multiple sclerosis, enrolled in a pregnancy study. CDR3 residues: CASSSDREETQYF. CDR3 in DNA: TGTGCCAGCAGTTCCGACAGGGAGGAGACCCAGTACTTC.